This T cell receptor (beta chain) was identified in a study of T-cell memory formation after mild COVID-19. A single record per CDR3 protein comes from TCRdb applying MiXCR to the 5' RACE reads. The top ten hold more than 20% of the sample, which has 300,000 or so distinct CDR3 sequences, 15% to 20% seen once. V lost 6 bases, J lost 7 bases, and 13 bases lay in between. CDR3 size: 14 residues. From germline, CDR1 is MNHEY and CDR2 SVGAGI. This chain uses TRBV6-5 with TRBJ1-6; possibly TRBD1 for D (5 bases). This TCR derives from a man aged 18 to 30 who had mild COVID-19 (a few samples of this study predate the infection). Cell type and time point are not known. Sequencing was performed on PBMCs or a T cell subset sorted from them (not recorded which). CDR3 amino acids: CASRRQSINSPLHF. The CDR3 DNA reads as TGTGCCAGCAGGCGACAGAGTATAAATTCACCCCTCCACTTT.